This note documents a single T cell receptor beta chain sequence. Sequencing used immunoSEQ multiplex PCR; TCRdb keeps in-frame clones, though not all of them. The sample lists some 120,000 clones, roughly 84% occurring once. CDR1 is MDHEN, CDR2 SYDVKM, per germline. CDR3 length equals 13 residues. After removal of 8 bases from V and 6 bases from J, the junction contained 3 bases not matched to a gene. The data derive from a study of T cell responses to AZD1222 COVID-19 vaccine. Sample: peripheral blood, taken 28 days after the second AZD1222 dose. The rearrangement links TRBV28 to TRBJ2-2; 10 bases align to TRBD1. This sequence originates from an adult who received the AZD1222 COVID-19 vaccine. CDR3 sequence (DNA): TGTGCCAGCGGGACAGGGGCGGCCGGGGAGCTGTTTTTT. Its translation is CASGTGAAGELFF.